Listed below are T cell receptor beta chains from one sample, sequenced in a study of blood T cell repertoires in COVID-19. TCRdb's copy holds only in-frame clones and misses some; the assay was immunoSEQ multiplex PCR. The table shows 350,000 to 400,000 clones, with around 87% occurring only once. The sequenced sample was PBMCs or T cells enriched from blood (not recorded which). All receptors come from a man between 35 and 55 years old in a cohort exposed to, infected with or recovered from COVID-19 (not recorded which). CDR3s include the opening cysteine and the closing phenylalanine or tryptophan. The D gene is left open where the match is weak. Only some rows state a clone size, as once, few, many or a class for expanded clones.

abundance: NA
len: 16
d_gene: NA
v_gene: TRBV7-6
j_gene: TRBJ1-4
CDR3nt: TGTGCCAGCAGCCAAAGAGCGGGTGGGGCGAATGAAAAACTGTTTTTT
CDR3aa: CASSQRAGGANEKLFF

abundance: NA
len: 14
d_gene: NA
v_gene: TRBV29-1
j_gene: TRBJ1-5
CDR3nt: TGCAGCGTCCGAGACGGGTATAGCAATCAGCCCCAGCATTTT
CDR3aa: CSVRDGYSNQPQHF

abundance: NA
len: 15
d_gene: TRBD2
v_gene: TRBV6-2/TRBV6-3
j_gene: TRBJ2-7
CDR3nt: TGTGCCAGCAGTTCTGGACTAGCGGGGGTTGTGGAGCAGTACTTC
CDR3aa: CASSSGLAGVVEQYF

abundance: NA
len: 15
d_gene: NA
v_gene: TRBV11-2
j_gene: TRBJ2-1
CDR3nt: TGTGCCAGCAGCTTAGGGGGACTGACCTACAATGAGCAGTTCTTC
CDR3aa: CASSLGGLTYNEQFF

abundance: NA
len: 14
d_gene: TRBD1
v_gene: TRBV7-6
j_gene: TRBJ1-1
CDR3nt: TGTGCCAGCAGCCTCAACAGGGGGAGCTCTGAAGCTTTCTTT
CDR3aa: CASSLNRGSSEAFF

abundance: NA
len: 18
d_gene: NA
v_gene: TRBV30
j_gene: TRBJ2-1
CDR3nt: TGTGCCTGGAGTGTGACTTACCCGGTGTTAGGCTCCTACAATGAGCAGTTCTTC
CDR3aa: CAWSVTYPVLGSYNEQFF

abundance: NA
len: 16
d_gene: NA
v_gene: TRBV9
j_gene: TRBJ2-2
CDR3nt: TGTGCCAGCAGCGTAGCGATGGGGGGATCGACCGGGGAGCTGTTTTTT
CDR3aa: CASSVAMGGSTGELFF

abundance: NA
len: 15
d_gene: TRBD2
v_gene: TRBV7-9
j_gene: TRBJ2-3
CDR3nt: TGTGCCAGCAGCTTAGGGGGACTAGGCACAGATACGCAGTATTTT
CDR3aa: CASSLGGLGTDTQYF

abundance: once
len: 14
d_gene: TRBD2
v_gene: TRBV5-5
j_gene: TRBJ2-5
CDR3nt: TGTGCCAGCAGCTTGTTGCGGGAGGAAGAGACCCAGTACTTC
CDR3aa: CASSLLREEETQYF

abundance: NA
len: 15
d_gene: TRBD2
v_gene: TRBV3-1/TRBV3-2
j_gene: TRBJ2-5
CDR3nt: TGTGCCAGCAGCAGTAGCGGGAGGGCGGGGGAGACCCAGTACTTC
CDR3aa: CASSSSGRAGETQYF

abundance: NA
len: 14
d_gene: NA
v_gene: TRBV9
j_gene: TRBJ2-7
CDR3nt: TGTGCCAGCAGCGTAGCTGGCAGGGCACACGAGCAGTACTTC
CDR3aa: CASSVAGRAHEQYF

abundance: once
len: 14
d_gene: TRBD1
v_gene: TRBV28
j_gene: TRBJ1-4
CDR3nt: TGTGCCAGCAGTCAAGGGACAGGGGATGAAAAACTGTTTTTT
CDR3aa: CASSQGTGDEKLFF

abundance: NA
len: 13
d_gene: TRBD2
v_gene: TRBV3-1/TRBV3-2
j_gene: TRBJ2-1
CDR3nt: TGTGCCGCTTCTGAGCGGGAGGGATATGAGCAGTTCTTC
CDR3aa: CAASEREGYEQFF

abundance: NA
len: 16
d_gene: TRBD2
v_gene: TRBV18
j_gene: TRBJ2-7
CDR3nt: TGTGCCAGCTCACCACCGGTAGCGGGGGGGATCTACGAGCAGTACTTC
CDR3aa: CASSPPVAGGIYEQYF

abundance: NA
len: 15
d_gene: NA
v_gene: TRBV27
j_gene: TRBJ2-3
CDR3nt: TGTGCCAGCTCCATGCGGCTCTCGGGTACAGATACGCAGTATTTT
CDR3aa: CASSMRLSGTDTQYF

abundance: few
len: 15
d_gene: NA
v_gene: TRBV18
j_gene: TRBJ1-4
CDR3nt: TGTGCCAGCTCACCCCGCCGGGTAGGGGATGAAAAACTGTTTTTT
CDR3aa: CASSPRRVGDEKLFF

abundance: NA
len: 15
d_gene: TRBD2
v_gene: TRBV5-8
j_gene: TRBJ2-7
CDR3nt: TGTGCCAGCAGCGTGATAGCGGGAGTTTCCTACGAGCAGTACTTC
CDR3aa: CASSVIAGVSYEQYF

abundance: NA
len: 16
d_gene: NA
v_gene: TRBV11-2
j_gene: TRBJ1-4
CDR3nt: TGTGCCAGCAGCCGTCATCAGGGCGCAGTTAATGAAAAACTGTTTTTT
CDR3aa: CASSRHQGAVNEKLFF

abundance: NA
len: 16
d_gene: TRBD1
v_gene: TRBV11-3
j_gene: TRBJ2-1
CDR3nt: TGTGCCAGCAGCTTAGGCGAGGGGGCCTCCTACAATGAGCAGTTCTTC
CDR3aa: CASSLGEGASYNEQFF

abundance: NA
len: 17
d_gene: TRBD2
v_gene: TRBV7-2
j_gene: TRBJ2-4
CDR3nt: TGTGCCAGCAGCTTAGGAGGTAGCGGGAGCGGTGGGAACATTCAGTACTTC
CDR3aa: CASSLGGSGSGGNIQYF

abundance: NA
len: 15
d_gene: NA
v_gene: TRBV16
j_gene: TRBJ1-4
CDR3nt: TGTGCCAGCAGCCAACGTGGGTGGGCAAGTGAAAAACTGTTTTTT
CDR3aa: CASSQRGWASEKLFF

abundance: NA
len: 14
d_gene: TRBD2
v_gene: TRBV15
j_gene: TRBJ2-5
CDR3nt: TGTGCCACCAGGAAGCGGGAGGGCCGGAAGACCCAGTACTTC
CDR3aa: CATRKREGRKTQYF

abundance: NA
len: 15
d_gene: NA
v_gene: TRBV11-2
j_gene: TRBJ2-6
CDR3nt: TGTGCCAGCAGCTTAGGGGTAGCCGGGGCCAACGTCCTGACTTTC
CDR3aa: CASSLGVAGANVLTF

abundance: NA
len: 18
d_gene: TRBD1
v_gene: TRBV2
j_gene: TRBJ1-4
CDR3nt: TGTGCCAGCAGTCCAAGGGGACAGGGGATTCTCGGTAATGAAAAACTGTTTTTT
CDR3aa: CASSPRGQGILGNEKLFF

abundance: NA
len: 13
d_gene: TRBD2
v_gene: TRBV6-5
j_gene: TRBJ2-7
CDR3nt: TGTGCCAGCAACCTAGCGGGACCCCGCGAGCAGTACTTC
CDR3aa: CASNLAGPREQYF

abundance: few
len: 13
d_gene: NA
v_gene: TRBV29-1
j_gene: TRBJ1-1
CDR3nt: TGCAGTAGCCGACGAGGGTTGAACACTGAAGCTTTCTTT
CDR3aa: CSSRRGLNTEAFF

abundance: NA
len: 14
d_gene: NA
v_gene: TRBV3-1/TRBV3-2
j_gene: TRBJ1-6
CDR3nt: TGTGCCAGCAGCCACACAGGGACTAATTCACCCCTCCACTTT
CDR3aa: CASSHTGTNSPLHF

abundance: once
len: 17
d_gene: TRBD2
v_gene: TRBV27
j_gene: TRBJ2-6
CDR3nt: TGTGCCAGCAGTCAGCTAGCGGGGGTCTCTGGGGCCAACGTCCTGACTTTC
CDR3aa: CASSQLAGVSGANVLTF

abundance: NA
len: 14
d_gene: TRBD1
v_gene: TRBV5-1
j_gene: TRBJ2-2
CDR3nt: TGCGCCAGCAGCGGGGGACAGGGAAGCGGGGAGCTGTTTTTT
CDR3aa: CASSGGQGSGELFF

abundance: NA
len: 16
d_gene: TRBD1
v_gene: TRBV9
j_gene: TRBJ2-3
CDR3nt: TGTGCCAGCAGCTCCCGGACAGGGGCGAGCACAGATACGCAGTATTTT
CDR3aa: CASSSRTGASTDTQYF

abundance: NA
len: 14
d_gene: NA
v_gene: TRBV6-5
j_gene: TRBJ1-5
CDR3nt: TGTGCCAGCAGCCCGGGTTTGGTCAATCAGCCCCAGCATTTT
CDR3aa: CASSPGLVNQPQHF

abundance: NA
len: 13
d_gene: NA
v_gene: TRBV5-4
j_gene: TRBJ1-3
CDR3nt: TGTGCCAGCAGCTTGGAACAGCGAAACACCATATATTTT
CDR3aa: CASSLEQRNTIYF

abundance: NA
len: 15
d_gene: TRBD2
v_gene: TRBV2
j_gene: TRBJ2-1
CDR3nt: TGTGCCAGCAGTGGGCTCGGGAGGGCCGGGAATGAGCAGTTCTTC
CDR3aa: CASSGLGRAGNEQFF